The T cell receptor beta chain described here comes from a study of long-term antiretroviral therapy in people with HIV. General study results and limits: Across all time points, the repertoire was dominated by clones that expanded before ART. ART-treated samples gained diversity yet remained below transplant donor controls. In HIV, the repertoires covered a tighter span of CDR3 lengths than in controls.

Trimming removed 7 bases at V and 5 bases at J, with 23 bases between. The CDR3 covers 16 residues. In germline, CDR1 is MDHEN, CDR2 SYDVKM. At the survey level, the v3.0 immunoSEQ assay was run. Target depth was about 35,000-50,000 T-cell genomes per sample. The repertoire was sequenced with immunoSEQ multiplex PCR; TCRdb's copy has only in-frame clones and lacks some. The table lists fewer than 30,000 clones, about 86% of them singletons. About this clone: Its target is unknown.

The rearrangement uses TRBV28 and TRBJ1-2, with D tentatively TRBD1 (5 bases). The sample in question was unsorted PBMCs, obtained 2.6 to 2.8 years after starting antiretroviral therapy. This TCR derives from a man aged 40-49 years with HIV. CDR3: CASIPKSAGGEYGYTF. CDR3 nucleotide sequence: TGTGCCAGCATCCCCAAGTCAGCCGGGGGGGAGTATGGCTACACCTTC.